This TCR beta chain was found in a study of neurological immune-mediated disorders. The CDR3 runs 14 residues. To note about this clonotype: One junction end disagrees with the germline gene, perhaps due to a read error.

Every sequencing run generated in excess of 180 million TCR-beta sequences. These sequences covered 15-18 subjects. TCRdb re-derived calls from the 5' RACE reads in MiXCR, one entry per CDR3 protein. The sample records some 87,000 distinct CDR3 sequences, 5.5% to 6.5% being singletons. The time point here: longitudinal time-point 2. The study built unsorted libraries from 2 million PBMCs kept at -80 C. The V call is TRBV12-3 or TRBV12-4, the J call TRBJ2-2, with D possibly being TRBD2 (5 bases). The sample was PBMCs. This receptor was identified in a woman in her fifties or sixties with multiple sclerosis. The DNA for the CDR3 is TGTGCCAGCAGGATCGGCCCGAACACCGGGGAGCTTTTTTTT. It specifies CASRIGPNTGELFF.